Below are 29 T cell receptor beta chains sequenced from a single sample in a study of monozygotic twins with inflammatory bowel disease. TCRdb re-called the 5' RACE reads and shows each CDR3 protein once, DNA omitted. Its table lists about 380,000 distinct CDR3 sequences. The sequenced material came from blood. The receptors derive from a human donor with ulcerative colitis or Crohn's disease, or a healthy co-twin of an affected twin (not recorded which).

J is TRBJ2-3 and V is TRBV9; TCRdb calls TRBD2, which cannot be checked without DNA. Germline V CDR1 and CDR2: SGDLS, YYNGEE. This CDR3 spans 16 amino acids. CDR3 region: CASSVGLRGTSNTQYF. The variable domain in full, completed from reference TRBV9 and TRBJ2-3, reads DSGVTQTPKHLITATGQRVTLRCSPRSGDLSVYWYQQSLDQGLQFLIQYYNGEERAKGNILERFSAQQFPDLHSELNLSSLELGDSALYFCASSVGLRGTSNTQYFGPGTRLTVL.

The chain employs TRBV7-2 and TRBJ2-7; absent DNA, TCRdb's TRBD1 call cannot be checked. The CDR3 consists of 12 residues. Germline-derived CDR1 and CDR2 are SGHTA and FQGNSA. CDR3 residues: CASSERTVSQYF.

This chain links TRBV4-3 with TRBJ2-3; there is no DNA to check the TCRdb D call of TRBD2. Looked up from germline, CDR1 is LGHNA and CDR2 is YSLEER. The CDR3 extends over 16 amino acids. CDR3 in amino acids: CASSQDPSGGADTQYF.

The CDR3: CAIRFGPSTDTQYF. The chain links TRBV10-3 to TRBJ2-3; the D gene TCRdb calls, TRBD2, cannot be checked with no DNA. This CDR3 has 14 residues. Looked up from germline, CDR1 is ENHRY and CDR2 is SYGVKD.

The CDR3 loop reads CASSYGRTGASPLHF. V usage is TRBV6-5 and J usage is TRBJ1-6; TCRdb reports TRBD1, a call that lacks DNA to check it against. The CDR3 covers 15 residues. Germline assignment: CDR1 MNHEY and CDR2 SVGAGI.

This chain connects TRBV20-1 to TRBJ2-3; TCRdb's D call, TRBD2, is unchecked because there is no DNA. The CDR3 has 15 residues. The germline V gene encodes CDR1 DFQATT and CDR2 SNEGSKA (reference sequence). The chain's CDR3 is CSARIQRRGTDTQYF.

The chain has TRBV2 and TRBJ2-7; the D call of TRBD1 rests on TCRdb alone, since no DNA is present to check it. The germline gives CDR1 SNHLY, CDR2 FYNNEI. This CDR3 region has 12 residues. The CDR3 sequence: CASTPDSAEQYF. Filled out from reference TRBV2 and TRBJ2-7, the complete variable domain reads EPEVTQTPSHQVTQMGQEVILRCVPISNHLYFYWYRQILGQKVEFLVSFYNNEISEKSEIFDDQFSVERPDGSNFTLKIRSTKLEDSAMYFCASTPDSAEQYFGPGTRLTVT.

V and J are TRBV20-1 and TRBJ2-7; TCRdb indicates TRBD1, and absent DNA this call remains unverified. The CDR3 runs to 12 residues. Germline lookup yields CDR1 DFQATT and CDR2 SNEGSKA (reference sequence). The CDR3 loop is CSARDRVGEQYF.

V usage is TRBV7-2 and J usage is TRBJ2-7. Germline assignment: CDR1 SGHTA and CDR2 FQGNSA. The CDR3 loop spans 14 amino acids. This CDR3 is CASSLDTFLGEQYF.

CDR3 amino acids: CASSLGQANQPQHF. J is TRBJ1-5 and V is TRBV7-9; TCRdb proposes TRBD1, but this gene call is untestable without DNA. Per the germline V gene, CDR1 is SEHNR and CDR2 is FQNEAQ (reference sequence). The CDR3 runs 14 residues.

This sequence joins TRBV23-1 and TRBJ2-1; the D gene TCRdb calls, TRBD2, cannot be checked with no DNA. TRBV23-1 is reported as an ORF; its role is uncertain. CDR3 length: 16 residues. This CDR3 reads CASSTCRAPTYNEQFF.

The chain has TRBV6-6 and TRBJ2-7. This CDR3 is 12 amino acids long. Germline V gene sequence: CDR1 MNHNY, CDR2 SVGAGI (reference sequence). The CDR3 sequence: CASSSSIYEQYF.

The chain has TRBV5-5 and TRBJ2-5; the TRBD2 assignment by TCRdb is unverifiable without DNA. Germline CDR1 reads SGHKS; CDR2 reads YYEKEE (reference sequence). The CDR3 length is 16 residues. The CDR3 here is CASSSGLAGGVKTQYF. Drawing the rest from reference TRBV5-5 and TRBJ2-5, the complete variable domain is DAGVTQSPTHLIKTRGQQVTLRCSPISGHKSVSWYQQVLGQGPQFIFQYYEKEERGRGNFPDRFSARQFPNYSSELNVNALLLGDSALYLCASSSGLAGGVKTQYFGPGTRLLVL.

CDR3 sequence: CASSFSVGLAGNTGELFF. The chain combines TRBV7-2 with TRBJ2-2; absent DNA, TCRdb's TRBD2 call cannot be checked. This CDR3 is 18 amino acids long. CDR1 is SGHTA and CDR2 is FQGNSA in the germline V gene.

V is TRBV18 and J is TRBJ2-1; checking the TCRdb D call of TRBD1 is not possible without DNA. CDR1 KGHSH and CDR2 LQKENI come from the germline V gene. This CDR3 is built from 14 residues. The CDR3 sequence: CASSPARGDNEQFF.

V gene TRBV4-3 combines with J gene TRBJ2-1. The CDR3 is 13 residues long. Germline CDR1 LGHNA, CDR2 YSLEER. The CDR3 loop reads CASSQNMLDEQFF.

V and J are TRBV12-5 and TRBJ2-5. Germline CDR1 reads LGHNT; CDR2 reads FRNRAP. The CDR3 is 12 residues long. Here the CDR3 reads CASASTQETQYF.

This rearrangement joins TRBV4-1 to TRBJ2-3; the TRBD2 assignment by TCRdb is unverifiable without DNA. There are 15 residues in the CDR3. Looked up from germline, CDR1 is MGHRA and CDR2 is YSYEKL. CDR3 sequence reads: CASSLRTKNTDTQYF.

The chain joins TRBV5-1 to TRBJ1-1. Germline CDR1 is SGHRS and CDR2 is YFSETQ. The CDR3 length is 14 residues. The CDR3 loop reads CASSLDRLNTEAFF.

The V gene is TRBV5-4, the J gene TRBJ2-4; as DNA is missing, the TRBD1 call by TCRdb cannot be tested. CDR1 and CDR2 from the germline V gene are SGHNT and YYREEE (reference sequence). This CDR3 has 14 amino acids. The CDR3 loop is CASSLDQGQGIQYF.

This chain connects TRBV5-1 to TRBJ2-3; the TRBD1 assignment by TCRdb is unverifiable without DNA. Germline assignment: CDR1 SGHRS and CDR2 YFSETQ. The CDR3 runs 17 residues. The CDR3 here is CASSRPGTGGGTDTQYF. The full variable domain, in which reference TRBV5-1 and TRBJ2-3 provide the parts outside the CDR3, is KAGVTQTPRYLIKTRGQQVTLSCSPISGHRSVSWYQQTPGQGLQFLFEYFSETQRNKGNFPGRFSGRQFSNSRSEMNVSTLELGDSALYLCASSRPGTGGGTDTQYFGPGTRLTVL.

The chain combines TRBV4-2 with TRBJ2-6; TCRdb's D gene call, TRBD1, goes unchecked for lack of DNA. The germline gives CDR1 LGHNA, CDR2 YNFKEQ. The CDR3 length is 15 residues. The CDR3 spells CASSLGTGPANVLTF.

The chain couples TRBV29-1 to TRBJ2-7; TCRdb's D call, TRBD1, is unchecked because there is no DNA. The CDR3 runs 15 residues. Looked up from germline, CDR1 is SQVTM and CDR2 is ANQGSEA. CDR3 residues: CSVVRPGKNLGEQYF.

The chain uses TRBV7-3 and TRBJ2-2; the D call from TCRdb, TRBD1, cannot be confirmed without DNA. CDR1 and CDR2 (germline): SGHTA, FQGTGA. This CDR3 has 16 residues. CDR3 protein: CASSLVGQTNTGELFF.

The chain recombines TRBV19 with TRBJ1-1; TCRdb's D call, TRBD1, is unchecked because there is no DNA. The CDR3 contains 14 residues. In germline, CDR1 is LNHDA, CDR2 SQIVND (reference sequence). This CDR3 is CASSAPRGRTEAFF.

This chain links TRBV4-3 with TRBJ2-3; TCRdb outputs TRBD2, but without DNA this stays unchecked. CDR3 length: 16 residues. Germline V gene data show CDR1 as LGHNA and CDR2 as YSLEER. The CDR3 sequence is CASSQDRGSGADTQYF.

The chain is built from TRBV28 and TRBJ1-2; TCRdb lists TRBD1, though no DNA is available to test this call. Germline V CDR1 and CDR2: MDHEN, SYDVKM. The CDR3 sequence is 13 residues long. The CDR3 protein is CASRPRTGHGYTF.

The CDR3 reads CASSLWSGPLREQFF. The rearrangement joins TRBV7-6 to TRBJ2-1. The germline V gene has CDR1 SGHVS and CDR2 FNYEAQ. This CDR3 has 15 residues. Together with reference TRBV7-6 and TRBJ2-1, the CDR3 gives the full variable domain: GAGVSQSPRYKVTKRGQDVALRCDPISGHVSLYWYRQALGQGPEFLTYFNYEAQQDKSGLPNDRFSAERPEGSISTLTIQRTEQRDSAMYRCASSLWSGPLREQFFGPGTRLTVL.

The chain employs TRBV5-6 and TRBJ2-3; TCRdb designates TRBD1, a call that cannot be tested without DNA. The CDR3 sequence is 13 residues long. Germline values: CDR1 SGHDT, CDR2 YYEEEE. The CDR3 region is CASIPGGTNTRYF.